The clone carrying this TCR beta chain has a single count. This sample is drawn from a study of shared clonotypes between healthy human individuals. Every donor was a Caucasian adult from Nashville, Tennessee. Germline CDR1 reads LNHNV; CDR2 reads YYDKDF (reference sequence). The CDR3 runs 14 residues. Trimming shortened V by 0 bases and J by 8 bases, and 10 bases separated the two germline ends. The study ran the assay at deep level. Sequencing was performed with immunoSEQ multiplex PCR; in TCRdb, only in-frame clones are kept and a portion is missing. The sample shows 2 million to 2.5 million clones, about 92% of them seen only once.

This clonotype originated in a man aged 18 to 29 in good health. Some clones in this sample may be carry-over from other donors' samples. The chain uses TRBV15 and TRBJ1-4; D is ambiguous. Sequencing was carried out using naive CD4+ T cells from PBMCs. Sample subset: CD45RA+ positively selected. DNA of the CDR3: TGTGCCACCAGCAGAGATAGGTCTACCGAAAAACTGTTTTTT. It yields the protein CATSRDRSTEKLFF.